This TCR beta chain was recovered during a study of lymphopenia after photon versus proton radiotherapy. Data came from immunoSEQ multiplex PCR; TCRdb stores just in-frame clones and leaves some out. The table records 50,000 to 60,000 clones, around 90% of them present only once. Overall study results and limits: Larger post-nadir TCR diversity loss correlated inversely with survival in deceased patients.

Note on this clone: Its antigen is not known. The same CDR3 is also encoded by other DNA sequences in this sample.

The specimen comprised peripheral blood, sampled from a patient treated with photon-based radiotherapy. The clonotype comes from a woman between 35 and 50 years old with cholangiocarcinoma.

CDR3 sequence: CASSIWGYTEAFF. The CDR3 nucleotides are TGTGCCAGTAGTATTTGGGGGTACACTGAAGCTTTCTTT. The V and J genes are TRBV19 and TRBJ1-1; D is possibly TRBD1 (5 bases). The V gene's germline CDR1 is LNHDA and CDR2 SQIVND (reference sequence). The CDR3 consists of 13 residues. The V and J ends lost 3 bases and 3 bases respectively, with 8 bases between them.